Sequencing of this T cell receptor beta chain was carried out in a study of blood T cell repertoires in COVID-19. CDR1 is SGHDT, CDR2 YYEEEE, per germline. The V gene end was trimmed by 2 bases and the J gene end by 8 bases; junction bases not matched to a gene: 4. The CDR3 spans 14 residues. Only in-frame clones appear in the TCRdb table, and some are missing; sequencing was by immunoSEQ multiplex PCR. Of approximately 180,000 clones in the sample, 89% were seen once. Participants were placed into cohorts based on the clinical history they reported. Specimen: PBMCs or T cells enriched from blood (not recorded which). The chain joins TRBV5-6 to TRBJ1-6; 7 bases are a match to TRBD1. This clonotype was sampled from a woman aged 40 to 50 with acute COVID-19. CDR3 loop: CASSFGQEDSPLHF. CDR3 DNA sequence: TGTGCCAGCAGCTTTGGACAGGAGGATTCACCCCTCCACTTT.